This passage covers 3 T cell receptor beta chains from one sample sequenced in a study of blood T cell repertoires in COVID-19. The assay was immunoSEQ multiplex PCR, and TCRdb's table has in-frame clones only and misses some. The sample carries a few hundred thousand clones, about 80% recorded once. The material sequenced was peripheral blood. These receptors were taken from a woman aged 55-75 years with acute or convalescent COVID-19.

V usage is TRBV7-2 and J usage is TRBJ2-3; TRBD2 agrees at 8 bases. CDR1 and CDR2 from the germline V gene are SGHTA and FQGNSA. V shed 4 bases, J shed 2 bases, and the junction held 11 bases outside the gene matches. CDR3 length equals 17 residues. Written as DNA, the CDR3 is TGTGCCAGCAGCTCAACGCGCGGGGGGAGATTCACAGATACGCAGTATTTT. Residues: CASSSTRGGRFTDTQYF.

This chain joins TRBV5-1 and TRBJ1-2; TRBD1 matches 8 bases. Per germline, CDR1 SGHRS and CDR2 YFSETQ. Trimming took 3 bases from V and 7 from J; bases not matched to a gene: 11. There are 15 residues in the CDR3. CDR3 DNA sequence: TGCGCCAGCAGCTGGTTTGGGTCAGGGGGCCTTGGCTACACCTTC. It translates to CASSWFGSGGLGYTF. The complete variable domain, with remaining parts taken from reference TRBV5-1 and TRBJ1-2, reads KAGVTQTPRYLIKTRGQQVTLSCSPISGHRSVSWYQQTPGQGLQFLFEYFSETQRNKGNFPGRFSGRQFSNSRSEMNVSTLELGDSALYLCASSWFGSGGLGYTFGSGTRLTVV.

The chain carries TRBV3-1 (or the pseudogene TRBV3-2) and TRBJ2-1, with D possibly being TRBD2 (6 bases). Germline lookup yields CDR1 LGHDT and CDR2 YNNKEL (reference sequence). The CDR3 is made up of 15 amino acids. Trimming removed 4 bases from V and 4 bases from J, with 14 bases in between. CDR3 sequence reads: CASSRDLAWYNEQFF. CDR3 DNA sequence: TGTGCCAGCAGCCGAGACCTAGCGTGGTACAATGAGCAGTTCTTC.